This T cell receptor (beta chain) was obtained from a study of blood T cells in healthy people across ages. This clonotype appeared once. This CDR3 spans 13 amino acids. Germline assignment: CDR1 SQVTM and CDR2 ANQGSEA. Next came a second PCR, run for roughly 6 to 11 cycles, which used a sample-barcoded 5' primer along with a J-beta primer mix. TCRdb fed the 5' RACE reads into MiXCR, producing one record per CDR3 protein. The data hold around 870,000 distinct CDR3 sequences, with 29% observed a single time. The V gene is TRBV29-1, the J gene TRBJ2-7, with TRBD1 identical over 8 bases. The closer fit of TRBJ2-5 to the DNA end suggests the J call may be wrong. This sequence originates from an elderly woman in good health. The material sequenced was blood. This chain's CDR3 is CSVEQGAAETQYF. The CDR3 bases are TGCAGCGTTGAACAGGGGGCGGCGGAGACCCAGTACTTC.